Below, one T cell receptor (beta chain) is given with its context. This clonotype was seen more than once but under ten times. It has no known antigen specificity. No much larger clonotype is one base removed from it; base qualities were not supplied. The entry originates in a study of vaccination and CD4 T cells after COVID-19 (dated by TCRdb to the early 2020s). Broadly, across the study: Convalescent patients had a positive SARS-CoV-2 result on nasal swab PCR, and of these patients, some ten had mild disease and one had severe disease. The convalescent cohort comprised six males and four females, including two Hispanic individuals, seven Caucasians, two Asians and one multiracial person. Two doses of either the Pfizer-BioNTech BNT162b2 vaccine (n=8) or the Moderna mRNA-1273 vaccine (n=2) were administered to participants. Post-COVID blood samples from convalescent patients were collected a median of roughly 100 days after diagnosis, with a range of about 35 to 161 days. Post-vaccine blood samples were collected a median of about 72 days after the second vaccine dose, ranging from roughly 13 to 250 days. The cultures were stimulated with overlapping spike peptide pools from SARS-CoV-2 and from the common cold coronaviruses HCoV-NL63, HCoV-OC43 and HCoV-229E. Control cultures used a CEFX viral epitope pool as positive control, an HIV-1 Nef peptide pool as negative control, or no peptide. The spike-specific CD4+ TCR repertoire was compared before and after mRNA vaccination in 10 to 11 COVID-19 convalescent patients and a handful of infection-naive healthy vaccine recipients.

The sample's treatment or condition label is to be understood as: roughly ten-day PBMC culture with coronavirus spike peptide pools or control peptides (ViraFEST assay). The study used the ViraFEST assay, which expanded antigen-specific T cells with peptide pools and then identified expanded clonotypes by TCR sequencing. The positive SARS-CoV-2 PCR tests of the convalescent patients were dated from March to December 2020, before the Alpha, Beta and Delta variants emerged in the United States. PBMCs were cultured at 1.5 million to 2.5 million per well in IMDM supplemented with approximately 5% human AB serum and roughly 10 IU/ml IL-2, with approximately 11 ug/ml peptide pools added. On days 3 and 7, half of the culture medium was replaced with fresh IL-2-containing medium. After roughly 11 days of culture, CD4+ T cells were isolated by negative selection with the EasySep CD4+ T cell isolation kit. Ficoll-Paque Plus gradient centrifugation was used to isolate PBMCs from whole blood, and the isolated PBMCs were then either used fresh or cryopreserved at -140C. Each culture condition was generally run in triplicate wells.

What the research found in general, with its limitations: The median count of SARS-CoV-2-reactive clonotypes went up from 20 to 25 after infection to a few dozen after vaccination, although the change was not significant. Of the vaccine-specific clones found in convalescent patients, nearly all (304 of 307) were mono-reactive for SARS-CoV-2 spike instead of being cross-reactive with common cold coronaviruses. Among convalescent patients, a median about 86% of the SARS-CoV-2-reactive clones seen after vaccination appeared only after vaccination, which suggests priming specific to the vaccine. Only a relatively small number of convalescent patients were included in the study, and early timepoints following natural infection were not analyzed.

Libraries came from PCR. TCR sequencing of DNA from cultured CD4+ T cells used the Oncomine TCR Beta short-read assay at the Johns Hopkins FTIC core. The QIAamp micro DNA kit was used to extract genomic DNA from the cultured CD4+ T cells. Oncomine TCR Beta libraries made from cultured CD4+ T cells were pooled using unique dual indexes and sequenced on an Illumina iSeq 100. Under the source paper's analysis protocol: Non-productive sequences were filtered out, and CDR3s that did not start with C, did not end with F or W, or were shorter than 7 amino acids were discarded. The MANAFEST web application identified antigen-specific clonotypes by comparing peptide-stimulated wells against reference wells and other culture wells. Positive clones required FDR below 0.05, an odds ratio above 5, and productive frequency above 0.1% in at least two of three replicate wells. A clonotype was classed as cross-reactive if the clonotype showed significant expansion both in SARS-CoV-2 spike wells and in at least one common cold coronavirus spike condition. CDR3 homology was assessed with Levenshtein distances (stringdist) and unrooted phylogenetic trees (ape) in R version 3.6.1. TCRdb applied fastp at Q25 and MiXCR to the public reads, then kept only in-frame beta chains. Records with the same CDR3 protein are collapsed into one entry carrying the most frequent genes and DNA. Here the V and J calls rest on TCRdb's processing, not on the authors' analysis. Within this sample are 15,000 or so distinct CDR3 sequences, with 30% to 35% of them counted one time only. The top ten clonotypes cover approximately 14% of the sample.

V lost 0 bases and J lost 3 bases; the stretch between them is 18 bases long. The CDR3 runs 16 residues from the cysteine to the phenylalanine. Only the CDR3 DNA is retained, 48 bases long and in frame from the first base. From the germline V gene (reference sequence), CDR1 is DFQATT and CDR2 is SNEGSKA. The V gene is TRBV20-1 and the J gene is TRBJ2-7; the D gene is tentatively TRBD1 or TRBD2, each matching 6 bases. This receptor was taken from a human donor with COVID-19. Sequencing was done on a sample of cultured CD4+ T cells from blood. The DNA sequence is given as TGCAGTGCTAGAGACATAAGGGGGGCAGGGCACTACGAGCAGTACTTC. It specifies CSARDIRGAGHYEQYF.